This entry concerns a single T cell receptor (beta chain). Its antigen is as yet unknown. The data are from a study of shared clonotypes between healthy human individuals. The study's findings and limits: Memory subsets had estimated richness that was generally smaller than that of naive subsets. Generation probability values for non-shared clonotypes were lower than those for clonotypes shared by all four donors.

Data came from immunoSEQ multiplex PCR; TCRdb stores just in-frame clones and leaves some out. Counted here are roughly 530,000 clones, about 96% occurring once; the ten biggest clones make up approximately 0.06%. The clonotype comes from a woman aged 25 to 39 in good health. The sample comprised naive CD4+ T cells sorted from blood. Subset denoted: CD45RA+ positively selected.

CDR3 DNA sequence: TGTGCCAGCAGTCCCCCGACTAGCGGGAGAATATATACGCAGTATTTT. This sequence encodes CASSPPTSGRIYTQYF. The chain recombines TRBV28 with TRBJ2-3; 12 bases are a match to TRBD2. This CDR3 contains 16 residues. Germline trimming cut 5 bases from V and 7 bases from J; bases unmatched to any gene: 10. Germline assignment: CDR1 MDHEN and CDR2 SYDVKM.